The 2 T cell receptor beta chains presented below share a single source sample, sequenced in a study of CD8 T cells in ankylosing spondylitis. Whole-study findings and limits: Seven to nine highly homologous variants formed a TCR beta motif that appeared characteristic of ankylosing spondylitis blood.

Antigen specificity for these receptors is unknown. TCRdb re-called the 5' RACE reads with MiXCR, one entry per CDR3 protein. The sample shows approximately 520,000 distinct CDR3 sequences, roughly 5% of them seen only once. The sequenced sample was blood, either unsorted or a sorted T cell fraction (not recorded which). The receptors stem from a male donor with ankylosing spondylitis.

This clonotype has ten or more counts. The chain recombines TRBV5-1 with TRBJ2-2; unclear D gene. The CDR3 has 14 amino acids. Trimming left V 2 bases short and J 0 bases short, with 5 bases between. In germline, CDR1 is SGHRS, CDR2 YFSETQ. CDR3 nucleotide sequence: TGCGCCAGCAGCTTCCGACCGAACACCGGGGAGCTGTTTTTT. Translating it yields CASSFRPNTGELFF.

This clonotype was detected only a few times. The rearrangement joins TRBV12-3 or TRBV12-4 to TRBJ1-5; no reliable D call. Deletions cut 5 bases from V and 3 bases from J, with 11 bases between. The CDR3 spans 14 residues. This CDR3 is CASSPASSNQPQHF. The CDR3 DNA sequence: TGTGCCAGCAGTCCCGCCTCCTCCAATCAGCCCCAGCATTTT.